Listed here are 2 T cell receptor beta chains from one sample, sequenced in a study of blood T cell repertoires in COVID-19. Here immunoSEQ multiplex PCR was the method, and the copy in TCRdb shows in-frame clones only, minus some. The sample consists of about 180,000 clones, around 85% of them appearing once. Sequencing was done on a sample of PBMCs or T cells enriched from blood (not recorded which). The receptor source for this set is a middle-aged man who had recovered from COVID-19.

V and J are TRBV3-1 (or the pseudogene TRBV3-2) and TRBJ2-3, with a tentative D call TRBD2 (6 bases). The length of the CDR3 is 14 residues. V was shortened by 1 base and J by 3 bases, with 8 bases between the two germline ends. Germline loops: CDR1 LGHDT, CDR2 YNNKEL (reference sequence). The CDR3 sequence is CASSQGGTTDTQYF. The CDR3 DNA follows: TGTGCCAGCAGCCAAGGCGGGACTACAGATACGCAGTATTTT.

This clone has only one observation. The chain has TRBV19 and TRBJ1-1; D unclear. This CDR3 spans 13 amino acids. Per the germline V gene, CDR1 is LNHDA and CDR2 is SQIVND (reference sequence). V lost 6 bases to trimming and J lost 7 bases, with 15 bases between them. As DNA, the CDR3 is TGTGCCAGTAGGGAAGGCGGCCCTTTTGAAGCTTTCTTT. This sequence encodes CASREGGPFEAFF.